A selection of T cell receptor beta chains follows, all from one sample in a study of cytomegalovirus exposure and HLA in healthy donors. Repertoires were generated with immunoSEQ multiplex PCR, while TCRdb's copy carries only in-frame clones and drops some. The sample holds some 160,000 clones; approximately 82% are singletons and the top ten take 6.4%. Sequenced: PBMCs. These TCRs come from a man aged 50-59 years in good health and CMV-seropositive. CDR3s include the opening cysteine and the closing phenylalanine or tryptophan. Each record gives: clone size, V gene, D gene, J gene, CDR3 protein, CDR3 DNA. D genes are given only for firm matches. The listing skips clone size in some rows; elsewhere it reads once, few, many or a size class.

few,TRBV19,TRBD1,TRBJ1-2,CASSADRGDSTGYTF,TGTGCCAGTAGTGCAGACAGGGGAGATTCCACTGGCTACACCTTC
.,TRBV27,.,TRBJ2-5,CASSPQREVKTQYF,TGTGCCAGCAGTCCCCAGAGAGAGGTAAAGACCCAGTACTTC
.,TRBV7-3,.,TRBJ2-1,CASSLEASSYNEQFF,TGTGCCAGCAGCTTAGAGGCGAGCTCCTACAATGAGCAGTTCTTC
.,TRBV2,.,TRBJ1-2,CASSDTTGYDYGYTF,TGTGCCAGCAGTGATACTACAGGGTACGACTATGGCTACACCTTC
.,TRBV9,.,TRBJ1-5,CASSPGGDGQPQHF,TGTGCCAGCAGCCCGGGAGGTGATGGCCAGCCCCAGCATTTT
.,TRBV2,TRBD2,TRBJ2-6,CGSGGRPGANVLTF,TGTGGAAGCGGGGGGAGGCCTGGGGCCAACGTCCTGACTTTC
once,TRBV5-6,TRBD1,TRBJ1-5,CASSWTGGRSNQPQHF,TGTGCCAGCAGCTGGACAGGGGGCAGGAGCAATCAGCCCCAGCATTTT
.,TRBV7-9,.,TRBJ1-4,CASSPLSGGGGEKLFF,TGTGCCAGCAGCCCTCTCAGCGGGGGTGGAGGTGAAAAACTGTTTTTT
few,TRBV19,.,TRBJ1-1,CASSIQNTEAFF,TGTGCCAGTAGTATTCAGAACACTGAAGCTTTCTTT
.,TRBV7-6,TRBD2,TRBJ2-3,CASSVSQGTSGRTIDTQYF,TGTGCCAGCAGCGTTTCCCAGGGGACTAGCGGGAGAACGATAGATACGCAGTATTTT
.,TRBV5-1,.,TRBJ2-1,CASSLEGGLAYNEQFF,TGCGCCAGCAGCCTGGAGGGCGGGCTCGCCTACAATGAGCAGTTCTTC
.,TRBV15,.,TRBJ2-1,CATSSPGGISYNEQFF,TGTGCCACCAGCAGCCCCGGGGGAATTTCCTACAATGAGCAGTTCTTC
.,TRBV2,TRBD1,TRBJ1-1,CASSGQAGWNTEAFF,TGTGCCAGCAGCGGACAGGCGGGGTGGAACACTGAAGCTTTCTTT
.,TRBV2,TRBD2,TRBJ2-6,CASSQSLAGGSSGANVLTF,TGTGCCAGCAGCCAGTCGCTAGCGGGGGGTAGCTCTGGGGCCAACGTCCTGACTTTC
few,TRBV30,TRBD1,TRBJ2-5,CAWSLTGGETQYF,TGTGCCTGGAGTCTGACAGGGGGGGAGACCCAGTACTTC
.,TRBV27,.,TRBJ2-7,CASSHTGKWGSYEQYF,TGTGCCAGCAGCCATACGGGGAAGTGGGGCTCCTACGAGCAGTACTTC
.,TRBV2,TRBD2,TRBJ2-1,CASSEALQSGRTYNEQFF,TGTGCCAGCAGTGAAGCGCTTCAATCCGGGAGGACCTACAATGAGCAGTTCTTC
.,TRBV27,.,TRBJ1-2,CASSSGNYGYTF,TGTGCCAGCAGCTCGGGGAACTATGGCTACACCTTC
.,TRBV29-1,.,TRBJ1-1,CSVPLAEGTEAFF,TGCAGCGTCCCCCTCGCGGAAGGCACTGAAGCTTTCTTT
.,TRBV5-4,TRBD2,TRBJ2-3,CASSHVGGRGGRDTQYF,TGTGCCAGCAGCCACGTAGGTGGGCGGGGGGGCAGGGATACGCAGTATTTT
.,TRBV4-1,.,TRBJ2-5,CASSQHGTLQETQYF,TGCGCCAGCAGCCAACACGGGACTTTACAAGAGACCCAGTACTTC
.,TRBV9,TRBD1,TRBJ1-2,CASAGGTGLNYGYTF,TGTGCCAGCGCCGGGGGGACAGGGCTTAACTATGGCTACACCTTC
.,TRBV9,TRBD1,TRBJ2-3,CASSPGGRFTDTQYF,TGTGCCAGCAGCCCAGGGGGCCGTTTCACAGATACGCAGTATTTT
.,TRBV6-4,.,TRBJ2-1,CASSTGGKGNEQFF,TGTGCCAGTAGCACTGGGGGGAAAGGAAATGAGCAGTTCTTC
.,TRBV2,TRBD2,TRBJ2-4,CASSSPLSGNLAKNIQYF,TGTGCCAGCAGTTCCCCATTAAGCGGGAACCTAGCCAAAAACATTCAGTACTTC
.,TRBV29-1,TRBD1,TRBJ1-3,CSVAGTGGMTGNTIYF,TGCAGCGTTGCGGGGACAGGGGGGATGACTGGAAACACCATATATTTT
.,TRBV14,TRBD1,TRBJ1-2,CASSQDFGTGSGYTF,TGTGCCAGCAGCCAAGATTTCGGGACAGGGTCTGGCTACACCTTC
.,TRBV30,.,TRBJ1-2,CAWKVTGGANYGYTF,TGTGCCTGGAAGGTGACAGGAGGAGCTAACTATGGCTACACCTTC
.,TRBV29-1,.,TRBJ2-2,CSVEDPGMSTGELFF,TGCAGCGTTGAGGATCCGGGTATGAGCACCGGGGAGCTGTTTTTT
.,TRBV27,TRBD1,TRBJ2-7,CASSKGTVYEQYF,TGTGCCAGCAGCAAGGGGACAGTCTACGAGCAGTACTTC
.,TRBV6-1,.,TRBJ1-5,CASSVVTGNQPQHF,TGTGCCAGCAGCGTAGTGACAGGCAATCAGCCCCAGCATTTT
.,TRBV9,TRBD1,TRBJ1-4,CASSDGDRGNEKLFF,TGTGCCAGCAGCGACGGGGACAGGGGGAATGAAAAACTGTTTTTT
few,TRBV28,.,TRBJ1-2,CATTPGGLIYGYTF,TGTGCCACTACCCCTGGGGGCCTTATCTATGGCTACACCTTC
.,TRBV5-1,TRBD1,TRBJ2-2,CASSLETGAGELFF,TGCGCCAGCAGCTTGGAGACAGGGGCCGGGGAGCTGTTTTTT
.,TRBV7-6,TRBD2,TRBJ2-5,CASSTRLAGGSEETQYF,TGTGCCAGCAGCACCCGACTAGCGGGGGGCTCCGAAGAGACCCAGTACTTC
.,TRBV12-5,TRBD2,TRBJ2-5,CASGRDYGEETQYF,TGTGCTAGTGGCCGGGACTACGGGGAAGAGACCCAGTACTTC
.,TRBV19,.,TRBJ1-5,CASSMGREQPQHF,TGTGCCAGTAGTATGGGGCGCGAACAGCCCCAGCATTTT
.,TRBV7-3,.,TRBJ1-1,CASSLGGDTEAFF,TGTGCCAGCTCGCTCGGGGGAGACACTGAAGCTTTCTTT
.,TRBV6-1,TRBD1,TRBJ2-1,CASSDWTGGKIYNEQFF,TGTGCCAGCAGTGATTGGACAGGGGGCAAAATCTACAATGAGCAGTTCTTC
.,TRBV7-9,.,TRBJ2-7,CASSSGARGPEQYF,TGTGCCAGCAGCTCAGGGGCCCGTGGACCCGAGCAGTACTTC
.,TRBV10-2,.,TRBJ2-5,CASSRGETQYF,TGCGCCAGCTCCCGAGGGGAGACCCAGTACTTC
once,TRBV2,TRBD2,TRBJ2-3,CASRRATSATDTQYF,TGTGCCAGCAGACGAGCGACTAGCGCAACAGATACGCAGTATTTT
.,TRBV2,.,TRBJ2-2,CASSDSVTGELFF,TGTGCCAGCAGTGATTCGGTCACCGGGGAGCTGTTTTTT
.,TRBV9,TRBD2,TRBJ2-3,CASSVGTTSDTQYF,TGTGCCAGCAGCGTCGGGACTACCTCGGATACGCAGTATTTT
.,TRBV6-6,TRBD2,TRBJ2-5,CASRRTSGGVETQYF,TGTGCCAGCAGGAGGACTAGCGGGGGGGTAGAGACCCAGTACTTC
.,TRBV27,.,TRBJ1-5,CASSLWKGDQPQHF,TGTGCCAGCAGTCTTTGGAAGGGGGACCAGCCCCAGCATTTT
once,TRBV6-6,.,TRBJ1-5,CASSLPGGGNQPQHF,TGTGCCAGCAGCCTACCGGGAGGTGGCAATCAGCCCCAGCATTTT
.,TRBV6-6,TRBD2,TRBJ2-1,CASSYPTSGGTNEQFF,TGTGCCAGCAGTTACCCGACTAGCGGGGGGACGAATGAGCAGTTCTTC
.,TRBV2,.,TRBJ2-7,CASREGGSVGVYEQYF,TGTGCCAGCAGAGAGGGGGGGTCAGTTGGGGTTTACGAGCAGTACTTC
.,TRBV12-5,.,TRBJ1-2,CASGFKAGVGYTF,TGTGCTAGTGGTTTTAAAGCAGGGGTCGGCTACACCTTC
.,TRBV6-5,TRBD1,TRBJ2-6,CASSYGTVPGANVLTF,TGTGCCAGCAGTTACGGGACAGTCCCTGGGGCCAACGTCCTGACTTTC
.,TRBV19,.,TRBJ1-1,CASGRQVENTEAFF,TGTGCCAGTGGACGACAGGTTGAGAACACTGAAGCTTTCTTT
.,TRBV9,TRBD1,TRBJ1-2,CASNSLTGGGYTF,TGTGCCAGCAACTCCCTGACAGGGGGCGGCTACACCTTC
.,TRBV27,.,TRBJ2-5,CASRDFWGPQYF,TGTGCCAGCCGAGACTTTTGGGGGCCCCAGTACTTC
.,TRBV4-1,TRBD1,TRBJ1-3,CASSLSQTGGTGNTIYF,TGCGCCAGCAGCCTTTCCCAAACAGGGGGAACTGGAAACACCATATATTTT